The following is a T cell receptor (beta chain) sequence with its context. Its target is not known. The CDR3 ends on some other residue instead of the conserved phenylalanine or tryptophan, so this is likely a read error. The data stem from a study of cytomegalovirus exposure and HLA in healthy donors. Both 60 Vbeta primers and 13 Jbeta primers went into the PCR. Profiling relied on immunoSEQ multiplex PCR, and the TCRdb table lists in-frame clones only, not all of them. The data show tens of thousands of clones, over 9% seen once. Study results and caveats: What a later analysis showed was that several of the most significant clusters appeared linked to common viral pathogens. CMV serostatus stood as the only immune exposure information on hand. Associated with cytomegalovirus, according to the listing, were 150 to 200 TCR beta chains.

Germline values: CDR1 SNHLY, CDR2 FYNNEI. This CDR3 has 17 amino acids. V dropped 5 bases and J dropped 3 bases, with 23 bases sitting between them. This receptor was obtained from a man aged 55 to 70 in good health and CMV-seropositive. This chain joins TRBV2 and TRBJ2-7, with no clear D. The sequenced sample consisted of PBMCs. DNA of the CDR3: TGTGCCAGCAGTAAATTTAGCACCCCCGGGCCAGACTACGAGCAGTACTTA. It codes for CASSKFSTPGPDYEQYL.